This T cell receptor (beta chain) emerged from a study of blood T cells in healthy people across ages. Each sample gave at least 7 million isolated PBMCs. Primers used in a second PCR of roughly 7 to 12 cycles were a sample-barcoded 5' primer and a J-beta primer mix. TCRdb recomputed calls from the 5' RACE reads with MiXCR, one row per CDR3 protein. The table has 500,000 to 700,000 distinct CDR3 sequences, about 30% seen once. This CDR3 contains 18 residues. With 4 bases removed from V and 5 bases from J, the gap between germline ends came to 27 bases. CDR1 and CDR2 (germline): SGDLS, YYNGEE. Sequencing used blood. This sequence was found in a woman of 80 years or more in good health. This chain connects TRBV9 to TRBJ2-5; maybe TRBD2 (6 bases). CDR3: CASSLSLAGGTSRETQYF. CDR3 sequence (DNA): TGTGCCAGCAGCCTCTCCTTGGCAGGCGGGACTTCGAGGGAGACCCAGTACTTC. The full variable domain, in which reference TRBV9 and TRBJ2-5 provide the parts outside the CDR3, is DSGVTQTPKHLITATGQRVTLRCSPRSGDLSVYWYQQSLDQGLQFLIQYYNGEERAKGNILERFSAQQFPDLHSELNLSSLELGDSALYFCASSLSLAGGTSRETQYFGPGTRLLVL.